This TCR beta chain appears in the sequencing data of a study of identical twins. TCRdb ran MiXCR on the 5' RACE reads and lists one entry per CDR3 protein. This table has about 490,000 distinct CDR3 sequences, roughly 15% appearing once. This clonotype occurred a few times. CDR1 and CDR2 (germline): KGHSY, FQNENV. The length of the CDR3 is 15 residues. Trimming cost V 2 bases and J 0 bases, with 10 bases left between them. These same records also appear under a second study, on yellow fever vaccine responses in identical twins. That paper adds: Twins' vaccine T cell response reportedly seemed partly convergent, partly personalized.

The rearrangement uses TRBV16 and TRBJ1-2, with D perhaps TRBD1 (5 bases). The sequencing input was CD4+ T cells sorted from blood. This sequence was found in a woman aged 18-29 years in good health. The CDR3 sequence: CASSQKDTPNYGYTF. In nucleotides, the CDR3 is TGTGCCAGCAGCCAAAAGGACACTCCTAACTATGGCTACACCTTC.